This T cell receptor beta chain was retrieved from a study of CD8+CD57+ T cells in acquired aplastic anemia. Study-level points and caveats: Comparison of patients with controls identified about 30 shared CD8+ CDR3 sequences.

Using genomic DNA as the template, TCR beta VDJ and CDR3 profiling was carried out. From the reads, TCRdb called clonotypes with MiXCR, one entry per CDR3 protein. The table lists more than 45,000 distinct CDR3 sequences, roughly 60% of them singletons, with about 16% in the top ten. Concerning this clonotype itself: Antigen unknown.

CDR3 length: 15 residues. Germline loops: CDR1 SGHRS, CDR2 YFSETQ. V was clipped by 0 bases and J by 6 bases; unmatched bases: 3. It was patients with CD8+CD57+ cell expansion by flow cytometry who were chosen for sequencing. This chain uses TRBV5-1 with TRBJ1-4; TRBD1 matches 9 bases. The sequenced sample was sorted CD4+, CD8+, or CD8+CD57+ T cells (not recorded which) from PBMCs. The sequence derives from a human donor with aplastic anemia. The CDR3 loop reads CASSLDTGGDEKLFF. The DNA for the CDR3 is TGCGCCAGCAGCTTGGATACAGGGGGCGATGAAAAACTGTTTTTT.